This T cell receptor beta chain was obtained from a study of patients and donors after allogeneic stem cell transplantation. There are a few counts of this clonotype. Trimming removed 6 bases from V and 14 bases from J; junction bases left unmatched: 6. The germline V gene encodes CDR1 DFQATT and CDR2 SNEGSKA (reference sequence). CDR3 length: 10 amino acids. TCRdb passed the RT-PCR reads through MiXCR, listing each CDR3 protein once. Among 920,000 or so distinct CDR3 sequences listed, around 17% were seen once. Sequences were obtained from blood, either unsorted or a sorted T cell fraction (not recorded which). The receptor was isolated from a human donor who was either an allogeneic HSCT recipient or a stem cell or donor lymphocyte infusion donor (not recorded which). It is not recorded whose cells these are; they may come from a transplant donor. The rearrangement joins TRBV20-1 to TRBJ2-1, with 8 bases lining up with TRBD1. The CDR3 region is CSASDRVKFF. DNA for the CDR3: TGCAGTGCATCGGACAGGGTAAAGTTCTTC.